The 10 T cell receptor beta chains in this list originate from one sample, sequenced in a study of T cell changes during pregnancy in multiple sclerosis. Generated by immunoSEQ multiplex PCR, the TCRdb table keeps only in-frame clones and is missing some. This sample has over 20,000 clones, with 75% to 90% found just once. Sequencing used CD4+ T cells from peripheral blood mononuclear cells, obtained in the first trimester of pregnancy. The receptors stem from a female donor in good health, enrolled as a control in a pregnancy study.

The V call is TRBV7-9, the J call TRBJ1-2, with 9 bases identical to TRBD1. Germline V CDR1 and CDR2: SEHNR, FQNEAQ (reference sequence). The junction had 7 bases not matched to a gene; V was cut back by 4 bases and J by 4 bases. The CDR3 contains 15 residues. CDR3 nucleotide sequence: TGTGCCAGCAGCTCGGGACAGGGTGTACCCTATGGCTACACCTTC. Its protein product is CASSSGQGVPYGYTF.

The chain has TRBV11-2 and TRBJ1-2; TRBD1 matches 11 bases. This CDR3 has 18 residues. V shed 2 bases, J shed 8 bases, and the junction held 16 bases outside the gene matches. Per germline, CDR1 SGHAT and CDR2 FQNNGV. As DNA, the CDR3 is TGTGCCAGCAGCTTACTTCGTAGAGAGGACAGGGGGCGAGGAGGCTACACCTTC. Translation: CASSLLRREDRGRGGYTF.

The gene calls are TRBV7-9 and TRBJ2-1; TRBD2 matches 9 bases. The ends lost 1 base at V and 4 bases at J; junction bases unmatched: 8. The CDR3 contains 17 residues. CDR1 and CDR2 (germline): SEHNR, FQNEAQ (reference sequence). The CDR3 here is CASSLGQLAGTYNEQFF. Written as DNA, the CDR3 is TGTGCCAGCAGCTTAGGTCAGCTAGCGGGAACTTACAATGAGCAGTTCTTC.

V and J are TRBV29-1 and TRBJ1-1; TRBD1 agrees at 8 bases. This CDR3 has 13 amino acids. CDR1 SQVTM and CDR2 ANQGSEA come from the germline V gene. The V gene end was trimmed by 7 bases and the J gene end by 0 bases; junction bases not matched to a gene: 4. Written as DNA, the CDR3 is TGCAGCGGAGACAGGGGCCTGAACACTGAAGCTTTCTTT. This translates into CSGDRGLNTEAFF. Complete variable domain (other parts from reference TRBV29-1 and TRBJ1-1): SAVISQKPSRDICQRGTSLTIQCQVDSQVTMMFWYRQQPGQSLTLIATANQGSEATYESGFVIDKFPISRPNLTFSTLTVSNMSPEDSSIYLCSGDRGLNTEAFFGQGTRLTVV.

The chain has TRBV4-1 and TRBJ2-5, with D perhaps TRBD2 (7 bases). Germline V lookup: CDR1 MGHRA, CDR2 YSYEKL. The V gene lost 0 bases and the J gene lost 5 bases, with 19 bases spanning the gap. This CDR3 contains 17 residues. The DNA for the CDR3 is TGCGCCAGCAGCCAAGATCAAGGGCCAGGGGAGGGGGAGACCCAGTACTTC. Encoded protein: CASSQDQGPGEGETQYF.

In its sample, this clone was seen a few times. This chain joins TRBV19 and TRBJ1-1; a possible D gene is TRBD1 (6 bases). Germline values: CDR1 LNHDA, CDR2 SQIVND (reference sequence). With 4 bases removed from V and 1 base from J, the gap between germline ends came to 10 bases. This CDR3 comprises 14 residues. CDR3 DNA: TGTGCCAGTAGTAACCCAGGGGAGAACACTGAAGCTTTCTTT. It yields the protein CASSNPGENTEAFF.

This chain joins TRBV7-9 and TRBJ1-2, with D uncertain. CDR1 and CDR2 (germline): SEHNR, FQNEAQ (reference sequence). The CDR3 covers 14 residues. V was shortened by 5 bases and J by 2 bases, with 12 bases between the two germline ends. The CDR3 spells CASSPKAGNYGYTF. In DNA form, the CDR3 reads TGTGCCAGCAGCCCAAAGGCGGGAAACTATGGCTACACCTTC. The full variable domain, in which reference TRBV7-9 and TRBJ1-2 provide the parts outside the CDR3, is DTGVSQNPRHKITKRGQNVTFRCDPISEHNRLYWYRQTLGQGPEFLTYFQNEAQLEKSRLLSDRFSAERPKGSFSTLEIQRTEQGDSAMYLCASSPKAGNYGYTFGSGTRLTVV.

This chain uses TRBV19 with TRBJ1-2; 7 positions match TRBD1. The CDR3 totals 14 residues. V lost 4 bases to trimming and J lost 0 bases; unmatched junction nucleotides: 2. CDR1 is LNHDA, CDR2 SQIVND, per germline (reference sequence). CDR3 nucleotides: TGTGCCAGTAGTACCGGGACAGCTAACTATGGCTACACCTTC. Its translation is CASSTGTANYGYTF.

The chain joins TRBV7-2 to TRBJ2-7, with a tentative D call TRBD1 (5 bases). The CDR3 loop spans 16 amino acids. V was pared by 0 bases and J by 3 bases, with 15 bases between. Germline V gene data show CDR1 as SGHTA and CDR2 as FQGNSA. CDR3 nucleotide sequence: TGTGCCAGCAGCTTAGCAGGAAGGGGCGTGCTCTACGAGCAGTACTTC. Translated: CASSLAGRGVLYEQYF.

This clone appeared once. Relative to the germline gene, one junction end is altered; a read error may explain this. V gene TRBV10-2 combines with J gene TRBJ2-7; D not resolved. CDR3 length: 14 residues. Germline V CDR1 and CDR2: WSHSY, SAAADI. Written as DNA, the CDR3 is TGCGCCAGCAGTGAAAGGTCTCCTCAGGTGACGATAGACTTC. Its translation is CASSERSPQVTIDF.